Reported below is one T cell receptor (beta chain). Its antigen remains unknown. This record comes from a study of cytomegalovirus exposure and HLA in healthy donors. Study results and limitations: Published work reported that the classifier diagnosed cytomegalovirus status with high specificity and sensitivity. Previous analysis showed most TCR beta V segments were productive about 87% or about 30% of the time. A later analysis reportedly identified an Asian-associated ancestry cluster as carrying fewer N-insertions than the roughly 700-donor mean.

Vbeta (60) and Jbeta (13) primers were used in the PCR. The method was immunoSEQ multiplex PCR; TCRdb's version includes in-frame clones alone and lacks a portion of them. The sample yields about 190,000 clones, around 77% seen once. V was trimmed by 1 base and J by 5 bases, leaving 20 bases between them. This CDR3 spans 18 amino acids. Germline lookup yields CDR1 LGHNA and CDR2 YNFKEQ. The receptor was derived from a woman aged 18-29 years in good health and CMV-seronegative. The genes are TRBV4-2 and TRBJ2-2; perhaps TRBD2 as D (7 bases). The sequenced sample was PBMCs. For the CDR3, the DNA is TGTGCCAGCAGCCAAGGTAGACGGGGGGCTAGAGGGACCGGGGAGCTGTTTTTT. This sequence encodes CASSQGRRGARGTGELFF.